The TCR beta chain described here comes from a study of blood T cell repertoires in COVID-19. Study details: Both acute and convalescent COVID-19 samples were obtained from the United States, Italy and Spain.

The trim removed 8 bases at V and 1 base at J, leaving 3 bases unmatched. The CDR3 contains 14 residues. Germline V lookup: CDR1 SNHLY, CDR2 FYNNEI. Here immunoSEQ multiplex PCR was the method, and the copy in TCRdb shows in-frame clones only, minus some. The table lists roughly 120,000 clones, over 80% of them singletons. The source of this sequence is a young man with acute or convalescent COVID-19. Sequencing used peripheral blood. The chain employs TRBV2 and TRBJ2-2, with 8 bases matching TRBD1. The CDR3 bases are TGTGCCAGCCTCGGGACAGGGAACACCGGGGAGCTGTTTTTT. The encoded protein is CASLGTGNTGELFF.